The T cell receptor (beta chain) described here comes from a study of shared clonotypes between healthy human individuals. The CDR3 runs 13 residues. V gave up 3 bases and J gave up 6 bases, with 11 bases separating them. CDR1 is SGHNT, CDR2 YYREEE, per germline (reference sequence). In the study's own analysis: ImmunoSEQ output lacked quality scores and full-length reads, limiting matched filtering. TCRdb's table, derived via immunoSEQ multiplex PCR, lists solely in-frame clones and lacks some. V, J and clone size reflect that table, while D and trimming were determined from the DNA. The table has fewer than 2.5 million clones, roughly 93% seen once.

The receptor's source is a man aged 18-30 years in good health. Some clones in this sample may be carry-over from other donors' samples. The chain carries TRBV5-4 and TRBJ2-3; tentatively, D is TRBD2 (6 bases). Sequencing used naive CD4+ T cells from PBMCs. Specified subset: CD45RA+ positively selected. The CDR3 DNA reads as TGTGCCAGCAGCTGGGACTCCCGGGATACGCAGTATTTT. Its translation: CASSWDSRDTQYF.